This T cell receptor (beta chain) was captured by sequencing in a study of blood T cell repertoires in COVID-19. About the research overall: Samples came from the United States, Italy and Spain, spanning acute and convalescent COVID-19. From T cells, B-cell-depleted T cells, or PBMCs came the material, which was cDNA or gDNA.

Source study methods: Amplification with reference gene primers provided the estimates of nucleated cell counts. TCRdb's copy holds only in-frame clones and misses some; the assay was immunoSEQ multiplex PCR. V and J calls and clone size follow that table, whereas D and trimming were derived from the DNA. The sample yields fewer than 250,000 clones, approximately 86% seen once. Residents of about two dozen US areas, aged 18 to 89 years, made up the participants. The germline CDR1 and CDR2 sequences are MGHRA and YSYEKL. There are 15 residues in the CDR3. V was trimmed by 1 base and J by 3 bases, leaving 10 bases between them.

J is TRBJ2-4 and V is TRBV4-1; D possibly corresponds to TRBD1 (6 bases). This receptor was taken from a woman under 40 with acute COVID-19. The sample taken for sequencing was PBMCs or T cells enriched from blood (not recorded which). The CDR3 DNA sequence: TGCGCCAGCAGCCAAGTCGGACAGAACAAAAACATTCAGTACTTC. Translated, it gives CASSQVGQNKNIQYF.